This T cell receptor beta chain was sequenced for a study of early T cells in non-severe SARS-CoV-2 infection. Study conclusions and caveats: Comparison of clonotypes with VDJdb favored anti-spike CD8 responses while missing private and CD4 specificities.

Turning to this clonotype: Its matching antigen is unknown.

V lost 0 bases to trimming and J lost 8 bases, with 18 bases between them. The germline V gene has CDR1 SGHRS and CDR2 YFSETQ. CDR3 length equals 16 residues. Individual cDNA molecules carried attached unique molecular identifiers. TCRdb re-analysed the 5' RACE reads in MiXCR, keeping a single row per CDR3 protein. The table lists over 60,000 distinct CDR3 sequences, around 10% of them singletons, with less than 3% in the top ten. The rearrangement joins TRBV5-1 to TRBJ2-1; D gene uncertain. The receptor was isolated from an adult who was a healthcare worker with PCR-confirmed SARS-CoV-2 infection or an uninfected control (not recorded which). Sequencing used whole blood, obtained at baseline. CDR3 loop: CASSLGILGPWDEQFF. In DNA, the CDR3 is TGCGCCAGCAGCTTGGGTATCCTCGGACCATGGGATGAGCAGTTCTTC. Full variable domain (rest looked up from reference TRBV5-1 and TRBJ2-1): KAGVTQTPRYLIKTRGQQVTLSCSPISGHRSVSWYQQTPGQGLQFLFEYFSETQRNKGNFPGRFSGRQFSNSRSEMNVSTLELGDSALYLCASSLGILGPWDEQFFGPGTRLTVL.